Listed below are T cell receptor beta chains from one sample, sequenced in a study of cytomegalovirus exposure and HLA in healthy donors. Profiling relied on immunoSEQ multiplex PCR, and the TCRdb table lists in-frame clones only, not all of them. The sample records about 68,000 clones, roughly four fifths being singletons. Input material: PBMCs. The receptors stem from a human donor in good health. Both conserved end residues are part of each CDR3. Each record gives: V gene, clone size, J gene, D gene, CDR3 DNA, CDR3 protein. The D gene is left open where the match is weak. Expanded clones are given a class, and other clones once, few, many or no size at all.

V: TRBV2; size: -; J: TRBJ2-7; D: TRBD2; DNA: TGTGCCAGCAGTGAAGGGGGTAGCGGGATCTCCTACGAGCAGTACTTC; CDR3: CASSEGGSGISYEQYF
V: TRBV30; size: once; J: TRBJ1-2; D: -; DNA: TGTGCCTGGAGTGTACTCGGTCAGGGGAGTTACTATGGCTACACCTTC; CDR3: CAWSVLGQGSYYGYTF
V: TRBV14; size: once; J: TRBJ2-5; D: -; DNA: TGTGCCAGCAGCCAAGATTATACCCAGTACTTC; CDR3: CASSQDYTQYF
V: TRBV4-2; size: -; J: TRBJ2-4; D: TRBD2; DNA: TGTGCCAGCAGCCAAACAGGGACTAGCAAGGGAAACATTCAGTACTTC; CDR3: CASSQTGTSKGNIQYF
V: TRBV15; size: once; J: TRBJ1-4; D: -; DNA: TGTGCCACCAGCAGAGACAGCGCAACTAATGAAAAACTGTTTTTT; CDR3: CATSRDSATNEKLFF
V: TRBV9; size: few; J: TRBJ1-1; D: -; DNA: TGTGCCAGCAGCGTAGATCCCGCCTCGGGGGTGAACACTGAAGCTTTCTTT; CDR3: CASSVDPASGVNTEAFF
V: TRBV19; size: few; J: TRBJ2-7; D: -; DNA: TGTGCCAGTAGTATAGGACTCAGACCTGACGAGCAGTACTTC; CDR3: CASSIGLRPDEQYF
V: TRBV10-3; size: -; J: TRBJ2-7; D: TRBD2; DNA: TGTGCCATCAGTACCCTAGCTAGCGGGGGCCTCTACGAGCAGTACTTC; CDR3: CAISTLASGGLYEQYF
V: TRBV10-3; size: once; J: TRBJ1-1; D: -; DNA: TGTGCCACAGGGAGGAGTGAGGGGACTGAAGCTTTCTTT; CDR3: CATGRSEGTEAFF
V: TRBV4-1; size: -; J: TRBJ2-7; D: TRBD2; DNA: TGCGCCAGCAGCCAGGGGGGACTAGCGGTGCGAAACGAGCAGTACTTC; CDR3: CASSQGGLAVRNEQYF
V: TRBV21-1; size: -; J: TRBJ2-4; D: -; DNA: TGTGCCGGATGGGACAGATTGGAATGGGCCAAAAACATTCAGTACTTC; CDR3: CAGWDRLEWAKNIQYF
V: TRBV5-8; size: -; J: TRBJ2-3; D: -; DNA: TGTGCCAGCAGCCTGGGGGGCTATACGCAGTATTTT; CDR3: CASSLGGYTQYF
V: TRBV27; size: -; J: TRBJ2-1; D: TRBD1; DNA: TGTGCCAGCAGTAAAGGGACAGGGGGCTACAATGAGCAGTTCTTC; CDR3: CASSKGTGGYNEQFF
V: TRBV7-9; size: -; J: TRBJ1-4; D: -; DNA: TGTGCCAGCAGCTTAGCCGGGGGTCGCAATGAAAAACTGTTTTTT; CDR3: CASSLAGGRNEKLFF
V: TRBV6-1; size: -; J: TRBJ1-1; D: -; DNA: TGTGCCAGCGTTAAATCGCAGGGGAGTGAAGCTTTCTTT; CDR3: CASVKSQGSEAFF
V: TRBV29-1; size: -; J: TRBJ1-2; D: -; DNA: TGCAGCGCTTTTTTTTCTGGCTACACCTTC; CDR3: CSAFFSGYTF
V: TRBV28; size: -; J: TRBJ1-2; D: TRBD1; DNA: TGTGCCAGCAGTTTCACCAGGACAGGGCTTGGCTACACCTTC; CDR3: CASSFTRTGLGYTF
V: TRBV6-1; size: -; J: TRBJ1-2; D: TRBD1; DNA: TGTGCCAGCAGTGAACAAGGGGACAGGCCCTATGGCTACACCTTC; CDR3: CASSEQGDRPYGYTF
V: TRBV7-9; size: -; J: TRBJ1-5; D: -; DNA: TGTGCCAGCAGCTTGGGGCAGGGGTCGCTCCAGCCCCAGCATTTT; CDR3: CASSLGQGSLQPQHF
V: TRBV19; size: -; J: TRBJ1-2; D: -; DNA: TGTGCCAGTAGGTTGGCCCAGACGGGAGACTATGGCTACACCTTC; CDR3: CASRLAQTGDYGYTF
V: TRBV5-1; size: few; J: TRBJ2-3; D: -; DNA: TGCGCCAGCAGCGGACAAGGGCGCTCAACAGATACGCAGTATTTT; CDR3: CASSGQGRSTDTQYF
V: TRBV7-3; size: -; J: TRBJ2-1; D: -; DNA: TGTGCCAGCAGCTTAAATCAGCGGGTGAGCTACAATGAGCAGTTCTTC; CDR3: CASSLNQRVSYNEQFF
V: TRBV19; size: -; J: TRBJ1-6; D: TRBD1; DNA: TGTGCCAGTAGTTCCCCACCCGGGACAGAGAATTCACCCCTCCACTTT; CDR3: CASSSPPGTENSPLHF
V: TRBV6-6; size: once; J: TRBJ1-4; D: -; DNA: TGTGCCAGCAGTTACTCGTTGGAGGGTTTGGAAAAACTGTTTTTT; CDR3: CASSYSLEGLEKLFF
V: TRBV19; size: once; J: TRBJ1-4; D: -; DNA: TGTGCCAGTAGTAGGGGGCCTTCTAATGAAAAACTGTTTTTT; CDR3: CASSRGPSNEKLFF
V: TRBV27; size: -; J: TRBJ1-5; D: -; DNA: TGTGCCAGCCGATCAGGGAATCAGCCCCAGCATTTT; CDR3: CASRSGNQPQHF
V: TRBV29-1; size: -; J: TRBJ1-1; D: -; DNA: TGCAGCGTCATCTTGAGGTTCGGGAACCGCGGAGCTTTCTTT; CDR3: CSVILRFGNRGAFF
V: TRBV5-1; size: few; J: TRBJ2-7; D: TRBD1; DNA: TGCGCCAGCAGCTTGGTGGTGGGACAGGGTTACGAGCAGTACTTC; CDR3: CASSLVVGQGYEQYF
V: TRBV2; size: -; J: TRBJ2-6; D: -; DNA: TGTGCCAGCAGTACAGGCTCTGGGGCCAACGTCCTGACTTTC; CDR3: CASSTGSGANVLTF
V: TRBV28; size: once; J: TRBJ1-4; D: TRBD1; DNA: TGTGCCAGCAGTCTACTAGACAGGGGGGCTAATGAAAAACTGTTTTTT; CDR3: CASSLLDRGANEKLFF
V: TRBV5-1; size: -; J: TRBJ2-5; D: TRBD2; DNA: TGCGCCAGCAGCTTGGGCAGCGGGGGCCAAGAGACCCAGTACTTC; CDR3: CASSLGSGGQETQYF
V: TRBV7-2; size: -; J: TRBJ1-2; D: -; DNA: TGTGCCAGCAGCTCACAAGAAGCTCGGGGGGCAGGGTATGGCTACCCCTTC; CDR3: CASSSQEARGAGYGYPF
V: TRBV18; size: once; J: TRBJ2-7; D: -; DNA: TGTGCCAGCTCACCATTGGAGGCCTCACGAGGGGAGCAGTACTTC; CDR3: CASSPLEASRGEQYF
V: TRBV12-2; size: -; J: TRBJ1-5; D: -; DNA: TGTGCAAGTCGCTTAATTTCCGGGAGAAATCAGCCCCAGCATTTT; CDR3: CASRLISGRNQPQHF
V: TRBV6-6; size: -; J: TRBJ1-5; D: -; DNA: TGTGCCAGCAGGCCCGTTGGGAGGGGTCCCAATCAGCCCCAGCATTTT; CDR3: CASRPVGRGPNQPQHF
V: TRBV18; size: -; J: TRBJ2-1; D: -; DNA: TGTGCCAGCTCACCCGCGAGGGGGATTAGTTTGGATGAGCAGTTCTTC; CDR3: CASSPARGISLDEQFF
V: TRBV9; size: -; J: TRBJ2-1; D: TRBD2; DNA: TGTGCCAGCAGCGTAGTGACTAGCGGGGACTTTCACAATGAGCAGTTCTTC; CDR3: CASSVVTSGDFHNEQFF
V: TRBV14; size: -; J: TRBJ1-4; D: -; DNA: TGTGCCAGCAGCCAACACACCCCACCTAATGAAAAACTGTTTTTT; CDR3: CASSQHTPPNEKLFF
V: TRBV9; size: -; J: TRBJ2-6; D: -; DNA: TGTGCCAGCAGCGTACTAGGCAGGGTCTCTGGGGCCAACGTCCTGACTTTC; CDR3: CASSVLGRVSGANVLTF
V: TRBV7-2; size: -; J: TRBJ2-5; D: TRBD2; DNA: TGTGCCAGCAGCTTAGTCGGGGGGGGGCCGGGGGAGACCCAGTACTTC; CDR3: CASSLVGGGPGETQYF
V: TRBV19; size: -; J: TRBJ1-3; D: -; DNA: TGTGCCAGTAGATCCTCCGGGGTTTCGGGAAACACCATATATTTT; CDR3: CASRSSGVSGNTIYF
V: TRBV9; size: few; J: TRBJ2-7; D: -; DNA: TGTGCCAGCAGCGTAGCTGGACAAGGCCCCCCCTACGAGCAGTACTTC; CDR3: CASSVAGQGPPYEQYF
V: TRBV5-5; size: -; J: TRBJ1-1; D: -; DNA: TGTGCCAGCAGCTTGCAAGTGTGGGGGGGCGTGGGGTTGAACACTGAAGCTTTCTTT; CDR3: CASSLQVWGGVGLNTEAFF
V: TRBV2; size: once; J: TRBJ1-4; D: TRBD1; DNA: TGTGCCAGCAGTCTAAACAGGGGAAGTGAAAAACTGTTTTTT; CDR3: CASSLNRGSEKLFF
V: TRBV4-1; size: -; J: TRBJ2-3; D: TRBD1; DNA: TGCGCCAGCAGCCAATATGACAGGGGACTTAGCACAGATACGCAGTATTTT; CDR3: CASSQYDRGLSTDTQYF
V: TRBV7-2; size: -; J: TRBJ1-6; D: -; DNA: TGTGCCAGCAGCTTAGATGCGGCGGAGAATTCACCCCTCCACTTT; CDR3: CASSLDAAENSPLHF